The clone carrying this T cell receptor beta chain was recorded a few times. The same CDR3 can be traced to other DNA sequences in this sample. This entry belongs to a study of blood T cell repertoires in COVID-19. About the study: The United States, Italy and Spain provided the acute and convalescent COVID-19 samples.

The germline gives CDR1 MDHEN, CDR2 SYDVKM. V lost 4 bases and J lost 1; bases outside the gene matches: 1. The CDR3 runs to 14 residues. In the source study's methods: Reference gene primer amplification yielded estimated nucleated cell counts. Method: immunoSEQ multiplex PCR; TCRdb's copy keeps in-frame clones and lacks some. V, J and clone size reflect that table, while D and trimming were determined from the DNA. The sample has some 420,000 clones, 85% to 90% seen once; the top ten hold roughly 1.1%. The sequenced material came from PBMCs or T cells enriched from blood (not recorded which). This rearrangement joins TRBV28 to TRBJ1-1; 9 bases align to TRBD1. This TCR derives from a man younger than 40 who had recovered from COVID-19. The CDR3 here is CASSSGQGNTEAFF. CDR3 DNA: TGTGCCAGCAGTTCGGGACAGGGGAACACTGAAGCTTTCTTT.